This is a list of T cell receptor beta chains from one sample in a study of blood T cell repertoires in COVID-19. This table comes from immunoSEQ multiplex PCR, and its TCRdb copy is limited to in-frame clones, with some not included. The sample lists roughly 87,000 clones, roughly 76% occurring once. Specimen: peripheral blood. The receptors come from a woman aged 50 to 65 with acute or convalescent COVID-19. Each CDR3 is given with its conserved first and last residue. D genes are given only for firm matches. Only some rows state a clone size, as once, few, many or a class for expanded clones.

j_call	clone_size	d_call	v_call	cdr3_nt	cdr3_aa
TRBJ1-5	.	.	TRBV9	TGTGCCAGCAGCCCCACCGGGGGGGGAGATCAGCCCCAGCATTTT	CASSPTGGGDQPQHF
TRBJ1-1	.	.	TRBV27	TGTGCCAGCAGTTTATCGTGGGGGGGTGGCACTGAAGCTTTCTTT	CASSLSWGGGTEAFF
TRBJ1-2	.	.	TRBV6-6	TGTGCCAGCAGTTTGGTACAGAACTATGGCTACACCTTC	CASSLVQNYGYTF
TRBJ1-2	.	.	TRBV7-6	TGTGCCAGCAGCTTAGCCGGCGGTGGCTACACCTTC	CASSLAGGGYTF
TRBJ2-7	.	TRBD1	TRBV15	TGTGCCACCAGCAACCCCCCGGACAGGCTGGCTCGGGGCTCCTACGAGCAGTACTTC	CATSNPPDRLARGSYEQYF
TRBJ1-4	.	.	TRBV21-1	TGTGCCAGCAGCAATGTTCGCGATGAAAAACTGTTTTTT	CASSNVRDEKLFF
TRBJ2-7	few	TRBD1	TRBV28	TGTGCCAGTCGTACCCGGACAGGGCACTACGAGCAGTACTTC	CASRTRTGHYEQYF
TRBJ1-2	few	.	TRBV7-9	TGTGCCAGCAGCGGAACAGGATTTAACTATGGCTACACCTTC	CASSGTGFNYGYTF
TRBJ2-1	few	.	TRBV28	TGTGCCAGCAGTTCCGGTGGAGATGAGCAGTTCTTC	CASSSGGDEQFF
TRBJ1-5	.	TRBD1	TRBV6-5	TGTGCCAGCAGTTACCCCGGGACAGGGAACAATCAGCCCCAGCATTTT	CASSYPGTGNNQPQHF
TRBJ1-1	few	.	TRBV7-2	TGTGCCAGCAGCTTGTCTTGGGGGGGTTCGGGCACTGAAGCTTTCTTT	CASSLSWGGSGTEAFF
TRBJ2-5	.	.	TRBV28	TGTGCCAGCATTCGAGGGTCCGGGGAGACCCAGTACTTC	CASIRGSGETQYF
TRBJ2-7	once	.	TRBV28	TGTGCCAGCAGCGAAGCAGACAGATCCGAGCAGTACTTC	CASSEADRSEQYF
TRBJ2-1	.	TRBD2	TRBV28	TGTGCCAGCAGTTTACTAGTGCGGGGGGTCGCCTACAATGAGCAGTTCTTC	CASSLLVRGVAYNEQFF
TRBJ1-4	.	.	TRBV6-6	TGTGCCAGCAGTTACGTTCGACAGTCCCAGGGGAAACTGTTTTTT	CASSYVRQSQGKLFF
TRBJ1-1	.	.	TRBV4-1	TGCGCCAGCAGCCACCACCGGGAGGGGAAGACTGAAGCTTTCTTT	CASSHHREGKTEAFF
TRBJ2-3	.	TRBD2	TRBV5-1	TGCGCCAGCACGCGACTAGCGGGGGCTAAAGATACGCAGTATTTT	CASTRLAGAKDTQYF
TRBJ2-3	.	TRBD1	TRBV6-4	TGTGCCAGCAGTCCCGGGACAGGGGCGGCAGATACGCAGTATTTT	CASSPGTGAADTQYF
TRBJ2-7	.	TRBD1	TRBV28	TGTGCCAGCAGCCTGAGGACAGGTTTCTCCTACGAGCAGTACTTC	CASSLRTGFSYEQYF
TRBJ1-1	few	.	TRBV4-1	TGCGCCAGCAGCCAAGATCGGACGGAGGGAGCTTTCTTT	CASSQDRTEGAFF
TRBJ1-1	few	.	TRBV6-5	TGTGCCAGCAGTTACCAGTGGAACACTGAAGCTTTCTTT	CASSYQWNTEAFF
TRBJ1-1	.	.	TRBV28	TGTGCCAGCAGTCTTTCGGACCTCCTAGGGAGGCCTGAAGCTTTCTTT	CASSLSDLLGRPEAFF
TRBJ2-1	.	.	TRBV19	TGTGCCAGTAGTATTTTCGGAGAGGATTGGGATGAGCAGTTCTTC	CASSIFGEDWDEQFF
TRBJ1-2	few	.	TRBV5-5	TGTGCCAGCAGCCTGGTAGGGGTCTATGGCTACACCTTC	CASSLVGVYGYTF
TRBJ2-2	.	TRBD2	TRBV7-2	TGTGCCAGCAGCTTATCCGGGGGGGCATACACCGGGGAGCTGTTTTTT	CASSLSGGAYTGELFF
TRBJ1-1	.	.	TRBV2	TGTGCCAGCAGTGGGGGAGACGGTTCTGAAGCTTTCTTT	CASSGGDGSEAFF
TRBJ1-1	few	.	TRBV3-1/TRBV3-2	TGTGCCAGCAGCCGAACGGACAGCGCTAACACTGAAGCTTTCTTT	CASSRTDSANTEAFF
TRBJ1-5	.	.	TRBV23-1	TGCGCCAGCCAGGACTACTACAATCAGCCCCAGCATTTT	CASQDYYNQPQHF
TRBJ1-2	.	.	TRBV18	TGTGCCAGCTCACCTGCAGCCTCTGACAGCGGCTACACCTTC	CASSPAASDSGYTF
TRBJ2-3	few	.	TRBV28	TGTGCCAGCAGTTCCCTGGGGGGGCGGACGCAGTATTTT	CASSSLGGRTQYF
TRBJ1-6	.	TRBD1	TRBV28	TGTGCCAGCAGTTGGGACAGGGATAATTCACCCCTCCACTTT	CASSWDRDNSPLHF
TRBJ1-4	.	.	TRBV2	TGTGCCAGCAACCCTCAGGGGCGGGAAAAACTGTTTTTT	CASNPQGREKLFF
TRBJ2-2	.	.	TRBV24-1	TGTGCCACCAGTGACCCCATGAACACCGGGGAGCTGTTTTTT	CATSDPMNTGELFF
TRBJ1-2	.	.	TRBV9	TGTGCCAGCAGCGAGTGGACGGGGGCTAACTATGGCTACACCTTC	CASSEWTGANYGYTF
TRBJ1-3	.	TRBD1	TRBV9	TGTGCCAGCAGCGTAGAACAGGGGGCCTTCTCTGGAAACACCATATATTTT	CASSVEQGAFSGNTIYF